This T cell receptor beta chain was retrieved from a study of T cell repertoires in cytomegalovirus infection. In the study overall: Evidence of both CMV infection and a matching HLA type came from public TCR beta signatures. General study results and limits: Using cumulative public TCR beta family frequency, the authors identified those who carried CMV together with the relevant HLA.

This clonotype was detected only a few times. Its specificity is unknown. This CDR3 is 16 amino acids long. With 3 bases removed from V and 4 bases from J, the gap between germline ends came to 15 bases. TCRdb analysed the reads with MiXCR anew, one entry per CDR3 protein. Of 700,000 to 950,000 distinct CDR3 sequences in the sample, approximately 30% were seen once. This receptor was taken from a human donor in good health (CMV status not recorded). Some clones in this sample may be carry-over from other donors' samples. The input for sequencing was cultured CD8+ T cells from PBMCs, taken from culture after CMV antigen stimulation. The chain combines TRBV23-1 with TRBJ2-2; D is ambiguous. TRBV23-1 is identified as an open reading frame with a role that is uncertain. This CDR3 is CASSHLRTASTGELFF. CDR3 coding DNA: TGCGCCAGCAGTCACTTGCGGACGGCGAGCACCGGGGAGCTGTTTTTT.